The next 17 T cell receptor beta chains were all read from a single sample in a study of T-cell reconstitution after alpha-beta-depleted transplantation in children. The library targeted TCRbeta and was prepared with unique molecular identifiers. One entry per CDR3 protein, called by TCRdb with MiXCR from the PCR reads. This table holds around 490,000 distinct CDR3 sequences, about an eighth found once. Sample: PBMCs, mostly from graft donor cells, taken 180 days after TCRalphabeta/CD19-depleted stem cell transplant. These receptors were taken from a female patient aged 2-9 years who had a stem cell transplant for aplastic anemia, so the T cells may come from the graft donor.

This clonotype was found a few times. The chain has TRBV5-8 and TRBJ2-7; TRBD1 agrees at 8 bases. The CDR3 totals 13 residues. With V trimmed by 9 bases and J by 6 bases, 11 bases remained unmatched. The V gene's germline CDR1 is SGHTS and CDR2 YDEGEE. CDR3 loop: CATLRQGTGEQYF. The CDR3 region has the DNA TGTGCCACCTTGAGACAGGGGACGGGCGAGCAGTACTTC.

The rearrangement joins TRBV4-3 to TRBJ1-4, with 11 bases that match TRBD1. CDR3 length equals 16 residues. The V gene end was trimmed by 4 bases and the J gene end by 8 bases; junction bases not matched to a gene: 9. Germline V gene data show CDR1 as LGHNA and CDR2 as YSLEER. CDR3 sequence reads: CASSRPGTGGGEKLFF. For the CDR3, the DNA is TGCGCCAGCAGCCGGCCCGGGACAGGGGGAGGCGAAAAACTGTTTTTT.

This clonotype showed up many times. The CDR3 DNA is TGTGCCAGCAGTTTAGCCCGGGACAGAGGGGAGCAGTACTTC. The encoded protein is CASSLARDRGEQYF. The V call is TRBV12-3 or TRBV12-4, the J call TRBJ2-7; the match to TRBD1 covers 7 bases. CDR3 length equals 14 residues. The J segment lost 7 bases and the V segment lost 0 bases, leaving 6 bases of the junction unmatched.

This clonotype has more than one count but fewer than ten. The V and J genes are TRBV20-1 and TRBJ1-1; D uncertain. This CDR3 has 11 residues. V was pared by 3 bases and J by 11 bases, with 13 bases between. The germline V gene has CDR1 DFQATT and CDR2 SNEGSKA (reference sequence). The CDR3 spells CSASSPPRAFF. DNA of the CDR3: TGCAGTGCTAGTAGTCCCCCCCGGGCTTTCTTT.

V usage is TRBV20-1 and J usage is TRBJ2-7; 13 positions agree with TRBD2. This CDR3 is built from 18 residues. V trimming: 6 bases; J trimming: 5 bases; junction bases outside the gene matches: 19. The V gene's germline CDR1 is DFQATT and CDR2 SNEGSKA (reference sequence). Here the CDR3 reads CSAVYDSTTSGRGNEQYF. The CDR3 nucleotides are TGCAGTGCCGTATATGACTCCACTACTAGCGGGAGGGGAAACGAGCAGTACTTC.

The V call is TRBV27, the J call TRBJ1-4, with D hard to call. The V gene's germline CDR1 is MNHEY and CDR2 SMNVEV (reference sequence). The CDR3 has 15 amino acids. The ends were cut back, 4 bases at V and 4 bases at J, with 13 bases in the middle. This chain's CDR3 is CASSWGGQFNEKLFF. CDR3 bases: TGTGCCAGCAGTTGGGGAGGGCAGTTTAATGAAAAACTGTTTTTT.

The gene calls are TRBV20-1 and TRBJ2-7; no definite D call. Per the germline V gene, CDR1 is DFQATT and CDR2 is SNEGSKA (reference sequence). This CDR3 contains 12 residues. The V gene lost 3 bases and the J gene lost 2 bases, with 8 bases spanning the gap. CDR3 in amino acids: CSASVGAYEQYF. DNA for the CDR3: TGCAGTGCTAGCGTCGGAGCCTACGAGCAGTACTTC.

This clonotype was seen at least ten times. The chain has TRBV7-9 and TRBJ2-7, with D possibly matching TRBD2 (5 bases). From germline, CDR1 is SEHNR and CDR2 FQNEAQ (reference sequence). V lost 1 base and J 6 bases, leaving 7 bases between the germline ends. This CDR3 contains 12 residues. In DNA, the CDR3 is TGTGCCAGCAGCTTAGTCCGGGGCGAGCAGTACTTC. Translating it yields CASSLVRGEQYF.

This clonotype was observed many times. The J gene is TRBJ2-7, the V gene TRBV27, with 9 bases that match TRBD2. The CDR3 is made up of 15 amino acids. The V gene's germline CDR1 is MNHEY and CDR2 SMNVEV (reference sequence). After removal of 3 bases from V and 0 bases from J, the junction contained 3 bases not matched to a gene. Written as DNA, the CDR3 is TGTGCCAGCAGTTTTAGGCGGGGGGGCTCCTACGAGCAGTACTTC. Its translation is CASSFRRGGSYEQYF.

This clonotype was detected ten times or more. This chain uses TRBV7-2 with TRBJ1-2, with D perhaps matching TRBD1 (5 bases). From germline, CDR1 is SGHTA and CDR2 FQGNSA. The CDR3 covers 13 residues. Trimming removed 5 bases at V and 8 bases at J, with 15 bases between. In nucleotides, the CDR3 is TGTGCCAGCAGCCGCTTCGGGGGGGAAGGCTACACCTTC. Residues: CASSRFGGEGYTF.

In this sample, this clonotype turned up many times. The V and J genes are TRBV29-1 and TRBJ1-1; 7 bases map to TRBD1. The germline CDR1 and CDR2 sequences are SQVTM and ANQGSEA. This CDR3 has 13 amino acids. Trimming took 5 bases from V and 4 from J; bases not matched to a gene: 7. The CDR3 loop reads CSVNRGRSTEAFF. CDR3 nucleotides: TGCAGCGTTAACAGGGGCCGGAGCACTGAAGCTTTCTTT. Filled out from reference TRBV29-1 and TRBJ1-1, the complete variable domain reads SAVISQKPSRDICQRGTSLTIQCQVDSQVTMMFWYRQQPGQSLTLIATANQGSEATYESGFVIDKFPISRPNLTFSTLTVSNMSPEDSSIYLCSVNRGRSTEAFFGQGTRLTVV.

The chain uses TRBV12-3 or TRBV12-4 and TRBJ1-1; D gene unclear. The CDR3 is made up of 14 amino acids. Between the trimmed V and J ends, which lost 1 base and 5 bases, there was a span of 11 bases. CDR3 region: CASSLDRLGTEAFF. The CDR3 nucleotides read TGTGCCAGCAGTTTAGACAGACTGGGGACTGAAGCTTTCTTT.

The chain is built from TRBV20-1 and TRBJ2-7; D gene uncertain. V gave up 5 bases and J gave up 7 bases, with 9 bases separating them. CDR3 length: 10 residues. CDR1 is DFQATT and CDR2 is SNEGSKA in the germline V gene (reference sequence). CDR3 amino acids: CSAEDGEQYF. The CDR3 DNA reads TGCAGTGCTGAAGACGGGGAGCAGTACTTC.

This clonotype showed up just a few times. V and J are TRBV12-3 or TRBV12-4 and TRBJ2-5; 8 bases are a match to TRBD1. V dropped 5 bases and J dropped 0; count of bases not matched to a gene: 5. The CDR3 runs 15 residues. For the CDR3, the DNA is TGTGCCAGCAGTCGTGGACAGGGACACCAAGAGACCCAGTACTTC. Translating gives CASSRGQGHQETQYF.

In its sample, this clonotype was seen many times. The chain employs TRBV5-1 and TRBJ2-7; 9 bases are a match to TRBD2. The V gene end was trimmed by 2 bases and the J gene end by 0 bases; junction bases not matched to a gene: 0. Per the germline V gene, CDR1 is SGHRS and CDR2 is YFSETQ. The CDR3 is 14 residues long. The CDR3 here is CASSLAGGSYEQYF. The CDR3 DNA reads as TGCGCCAGCAGCTTAGCGGGAGGCTCCTACGAGCAGTACTTC.

This clonotype was seen a few times. The rearrangement joins TRBV7-2 to TRBJ2-7, with a weak D call TRBD2 (6 bases). The CDR3 is 16 amino acids. Trimming pared 0 bases from V and 0 bases from J, leaving 12 bases between. From germline, CDR1 is SGHTA and CDR2 FQGNSA. This CDR3 is CASSLAAGYRSYEQYF. The CDR3, as DNA: TGTGCCAGCAGCTTAGCGGCGGGATACCGCTCCTACGAGCAGTACTTC.

This chain connects TRBV12-3 or TRBV12-4 to TRBJ2-4; TRBD1 matches 11 bases. V lost 7 bases to trimming and J lost 2 bases; unmatched junction nucleotides: 7. CDR3 length equals 16 residues. This CDR3 is CASTMDRGLSKNIQYF. The CDR3 DNA sequence: TGTGCCAGCACCATGGACAGGGGGCTGTCCAAAAACATTCAGTACTTC.